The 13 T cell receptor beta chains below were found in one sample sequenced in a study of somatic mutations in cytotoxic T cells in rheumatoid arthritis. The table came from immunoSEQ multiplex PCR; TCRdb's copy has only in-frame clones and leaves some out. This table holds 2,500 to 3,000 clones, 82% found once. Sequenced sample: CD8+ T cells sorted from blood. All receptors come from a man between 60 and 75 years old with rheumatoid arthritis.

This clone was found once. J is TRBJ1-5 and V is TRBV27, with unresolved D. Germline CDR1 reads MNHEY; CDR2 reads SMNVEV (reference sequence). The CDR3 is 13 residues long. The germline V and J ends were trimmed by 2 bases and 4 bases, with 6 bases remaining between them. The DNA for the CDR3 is TGTGCCAGCAGTTTAACCCTAAATCAGCCCCAGCATTTT. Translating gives CASSLTLNQPQHF.

The CDR3, as DNA: TGCGCCAGCAGTCAGGATTGCGGGGGCAATCAGCCCCAGCATTTT. Translated, it gives CASSQDCGGNQPQHF. The chain uses TRBV23-1 and TRBJ1-5; no clear D. TRBV23-1 is filed as an ORF, its function uncertain. The CDR3 totals 15 residues. V was clipped by 3 bases and J by 2 bases, with 11 bases between them.

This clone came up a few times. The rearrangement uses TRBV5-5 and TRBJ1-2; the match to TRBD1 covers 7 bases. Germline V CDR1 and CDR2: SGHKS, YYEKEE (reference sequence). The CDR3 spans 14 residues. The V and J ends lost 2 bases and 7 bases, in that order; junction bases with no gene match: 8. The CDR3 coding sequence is TGTGCCAGCAGCTTTCCCCGACAGGGTGGTGGCTACACCTTC. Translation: CASSFPRQGGGYTF.

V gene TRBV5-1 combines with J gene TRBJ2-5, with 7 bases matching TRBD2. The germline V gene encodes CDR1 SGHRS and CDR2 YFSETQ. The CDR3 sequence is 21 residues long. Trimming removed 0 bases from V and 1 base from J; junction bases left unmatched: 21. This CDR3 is CASSLALDGGTSRLTQETQYF. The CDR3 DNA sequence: TGCGCCAGCAGCTTGGCCTTGGACGGGGGGACGTCAAGATTAACCCAAGAGACCCAGTACTTC.

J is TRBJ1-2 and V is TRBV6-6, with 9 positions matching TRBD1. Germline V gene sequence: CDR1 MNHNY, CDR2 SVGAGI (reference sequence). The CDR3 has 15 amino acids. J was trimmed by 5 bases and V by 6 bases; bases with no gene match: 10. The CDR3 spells CASRGRRGTGYGYTF. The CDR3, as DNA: TGTGCCAGCAGAGGACGCCGCGGGACAGGGTATGGCTACACCTTC.

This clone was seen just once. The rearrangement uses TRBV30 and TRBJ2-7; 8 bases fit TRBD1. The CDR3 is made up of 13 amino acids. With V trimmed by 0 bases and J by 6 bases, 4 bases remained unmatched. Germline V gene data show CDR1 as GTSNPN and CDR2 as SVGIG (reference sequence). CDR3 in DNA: TGTGCCTGGAGTGTTGAGACAGGGGTCGAGCAGTACTTC. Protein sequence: CAWSVETGVEQYF.

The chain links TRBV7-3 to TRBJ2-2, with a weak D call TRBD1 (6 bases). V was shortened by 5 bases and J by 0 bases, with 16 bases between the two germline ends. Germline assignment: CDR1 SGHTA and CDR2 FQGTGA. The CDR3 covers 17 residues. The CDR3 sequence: CASSTDLTGANTGELFF. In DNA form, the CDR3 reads TGTGCCAGCAGCACCGACCTGACAGGAGCGAACACCGGGGAGCTGTTTTTT.

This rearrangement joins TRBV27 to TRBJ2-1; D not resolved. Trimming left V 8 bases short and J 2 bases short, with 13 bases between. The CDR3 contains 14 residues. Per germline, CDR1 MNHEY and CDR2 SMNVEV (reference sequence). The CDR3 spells CASQARSTYNEQFF. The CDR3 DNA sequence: TGTGCCAGCCAGGCCCGCTCAACCTACAATGAGCAGTTCTTC.

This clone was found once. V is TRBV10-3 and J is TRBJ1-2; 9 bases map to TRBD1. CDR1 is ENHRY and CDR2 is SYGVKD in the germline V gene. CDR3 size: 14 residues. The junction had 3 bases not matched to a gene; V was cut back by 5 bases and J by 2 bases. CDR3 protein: CAISTGTGNYGYTF. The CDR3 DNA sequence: TGTGCCATCAGTACCGGGACAGGGAACTATGGCTACACCTTC.

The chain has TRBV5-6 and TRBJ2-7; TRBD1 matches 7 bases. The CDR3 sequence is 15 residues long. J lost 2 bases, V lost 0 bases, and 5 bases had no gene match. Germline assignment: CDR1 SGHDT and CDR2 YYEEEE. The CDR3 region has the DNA TGTGCCAGCAGCTTGGCCCTTACAGGGGCCTACGAGCAGTACTTC. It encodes CASSLALTGAYEQYF.

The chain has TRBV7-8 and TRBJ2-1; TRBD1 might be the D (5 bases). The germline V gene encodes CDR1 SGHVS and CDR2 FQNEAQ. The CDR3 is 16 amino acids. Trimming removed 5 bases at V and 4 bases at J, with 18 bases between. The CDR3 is CASSPGWGVGYNEQFF. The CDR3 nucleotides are TGTGCCAGCAGCCCCGGTTGGGGCGTGGGATACAATGAGCAGTTCTTC.

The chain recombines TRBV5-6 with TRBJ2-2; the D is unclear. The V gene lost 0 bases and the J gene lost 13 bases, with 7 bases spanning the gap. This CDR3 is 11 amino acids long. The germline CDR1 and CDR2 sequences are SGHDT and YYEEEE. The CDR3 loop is CASSLDQRLFF. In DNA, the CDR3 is TGTGCCAGCAGCTTGGACCAGCGGCTGTTTTTT.

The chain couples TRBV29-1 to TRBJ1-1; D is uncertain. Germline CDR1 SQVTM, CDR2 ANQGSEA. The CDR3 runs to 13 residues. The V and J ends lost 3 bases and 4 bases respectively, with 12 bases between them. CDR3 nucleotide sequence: TGCAGCGTTGAGCCGGGGTTCGGCACTGAAGCTTTCTTT. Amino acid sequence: CSVEPGFGTEAFF. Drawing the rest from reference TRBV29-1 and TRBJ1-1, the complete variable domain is SAVISQKPSRDICQRGTSLTIQCQVDSQVTMMFWYRQQPGQSLTLIATANQGSEATYESGFVIDKFPISRPNLTFSTLTVSNMSPEDSSIYLCSVEPGFGTEAFFGQGTRLTVV.